This passage covers 16 T cell receptor beta chains from one sample sequenced in a study of T cells in Graves' hyperthyroidism and ophthalmopathy. Amplified TCR beta CDR3 regions came from RNA transcripts. First-round RT-PCR of the TCR CDR3 relied on the HTBI primer set. Each CDR3 protein gets one entry after TCRdb re-called the multiplex PCR reads with MiXCR. The sample carries 750,000 to 900,000 distinct CDR3 sequences, 38% recorded once. The sequenced sample was blood. The source is a man aged 18 to 29 with Graves' hyperthyroidism.

The chain uses TRBV7-9 and TRBJ1-6; a weak D match, TRBD1 (6 bases). V was pared by 4 bases and J by 10 bases, with 23 bases between. The CDR3 length is 17 residues. CDR1 is SEHNR, CDR2 FQNEAQ, per germline (reference sequence). Here the CDR3 reads CASSSTSGRGGSSPLHF. For the CDR3, the DNA is TGTGCCAGCAGCTCAACTAGCGGGAGAGGGGGTTCCTCACCCCTCCACTTT. Supplemented by reference TRBV7-9 and TRBJ1-6, the full variable domain reads DTGVSQNPRHKITKRGQNVTFRCDPISEHNRLYWYRQTLGQGPEFLTYFQNEAQLEKSRLLSDRFSAERPKGSFSTLEIQRTEQGDSAMYLCASSSTSGRGGSSPLHFGNGTRLTVT.

This clonotype was observed at least ten times. CDR3 bases: TGCAGCGTCCGCAGTGGGGACAGGGTTGTATACGAGCAGTACTTC. Translation: CSVRSGDRVVYEQYF. V and J are TRBV29-1 and TRBJ2-7; 9 bases are shared with TRBD1. V shed 6 bases, J shed 4 bases, and the junction held 13 bases outside the gene matches. Germline CDR1 SQVTM, CDR2 ANQGSEA. The CDR3 consists of 15 residues.

The chain combines TRBV6-5 with TRBJ1-1; no definite D call. The CDR3 sequence is 15 residues long. V was pared by 2 bases and J by 2 bases, with 12 bases between. Germline loops: CDR1 MNHEY, CDR2 SVGAGI. In DNA form, the CDR3 reads TGTGCCAGCAGTTACATTATCCAGGCTAACACTGAAGCTTTCTTT. It yields the protein CASSYIIQANTEAFF.

Note on this clonotype: A read error may explain this, as a much larger clone is one base away. The chain recombines TRBV10-3 with TRBJ2-6, with D perhaps assigned TRBD1 or TRBD2 (5 bases each). Germline V gene lookup returns CDR1 ENHRY and CDR2 SYGVKD. The CDR3 has 14 residues. The CDR3: CAIQTARGANVLNF. The CDR3 DNA is TGTGCCATCCAGACGGCGAGAGGGGCCAACGTCCTGAATTTC.

This clonotype was seen at least ten times. The rearrangement joins TRBV6-1 to TRBJ1-2, with D possibly matching TRBD1 (5 bases). The CDR3 spans 12 residues. Germline CDR1 is MNHNS and CDR2 is SASEGT. Trimming left V 4 bases short and J 5 bases short, with 8 bases between. The DNA for the CDR3 is TGTGCCAGCAGTGCAGACAGATATGGCTACACCTTC. Translation: CASSADRYGYTF.

This clonotype has more than one count but fewer than ten. J is TRBJ1-2 and V is TRBV6-6; unclear D gene. Germline loops: CDR1 MNHNY, CDR2 SVGAGI (reference sequence). The CDR3 length is 15 residues. V was shortened by 6 bases and J by 4 bases, with 18 bases between the two germline ends. The CDR3 protein is CASRAAGREGYGYTF. DNA of the CDR3: TGTGCCAGCAGAGCGGCCGGGAGGGAAGGCTATGGCTACACCTTC.

This clonotype showed up just a few times. The chain has TRBV5-1 and TRBJ1-1; D is ambiguous. The germline V gene encodes CDR1 SGHRS and CDR2 YFSETQ. V was shortened by 4 bases and J by 0 bases, with 16 bases between the two germline ends. This CDR3 comprises 16 residues. The CDR3 nucleotides read TGCGCCAGCAGCCCCTCGGAAAGCTCACTGAACACTGAAGCTTTCTTT. It encodes CASSPSESSLNTEAFF.

A single count supports this clonotype. A clone one base away is much larger, so this may be a read error. V is TRBV10-3 and J is TRBJ2-5; D gene uncertain. The germline V gene has CDR1 ENHRY and CDR2 SYGVKD. The CDR3 loop spans 12 amino acids. The CDR3 loop reads CAISESPETQYF. DNA for the CDR3: TGTGCCATCAGCGAGTCCCCAGAGACCCAGTACTTC.

This clonotype appeared a few times. This chain joins TRBV7-8 and TRBJ1-6; tentatively, D is TRBD1 (5 bases). Germline assignment: CDR1 SGHVS and CDR2 FQNEAQ. With 4 bases removed from V and 11 bases from J, the gap between germline ends came to 15 bases. CDR3 length: 14 residues. CDR3: CASSSPGDAAPLHF. Here the CDR3 DNA reads TGTGCCAGCAGCTCCCCGGGGGACGCGGCACCCCTCCACTTT. Drawing the rest from reference TRBV7-8 and TRBJ1-6, the complete variable domain is GAGVSQSPRYKVAKRGQDVALRCDPISGHVSLFWYQQALGQGPEFLTYFQNEAQLDKSGLPSDRFFAERPEGSVSTLKIQRTQQEDSAVYLCASSSPGDAAPLHFGNGTRLTVT.

This clonotype turned up a few times. The rearrangement joins TRBV9 to TRBJ1-6; no firm D call. With 4 bases removed from V and 0 bases from J, the gap between germline ends came to 14 bases. The CDR3 totals 17 residues. Per germline, CDR1 SGDLS and CDR2 YYNGEE. This chain's CDR3 is CASSPGDGSSYNSPLHF. DNA of the CDR3: TGTGCCAGCAGCCCCGGCGACGGGAGCTCCTATAATTCACCCCTCCACTTT. Full variable domain (outside the CDR3, taken from reference TRBV9 and TRBJ1-6): DSGVTQTPKHLITATGQRVTLRCSPRSGDLSVYWYQQSLDQGLQFLIQYYNGEERAKGNILERFSAQQFPDLHSELNLSSLELGDSALYFCASSPGDGSSYNSPLHFGNGTRLTVT.

The V gene is TRBV7-6, the J gene TRBJ2-1; 7 positions agree with TRBD1. This CDR3 is 16 amino acids long. Germline assignment: CDR1 SGHVS and CDR2 FNYEAQ. The trim removed 1 base at V and 4 bases at J, leaving 7 bases unmatched. The CDR3 spells CASSLVVQGNYNEQFF. The CDR3 bases are TGTGCCAGCAGCTTAGTAGTACAGGGGAATTACAATGAGCAGTTCTTC. Based on the CDR3 plus reference TRBV7-6 and TRBJ2-1, the full variable domain is GAGVSQSPRYKVTKRGQDVALRCDPISGHVSLYWYRQALGQGPEFLTYFNYEAQQDKSGLPNDRFSAERPEGSISTLTIQRTEQRDSAMYRCASSLVVQGNYNEQFFGPGTRLTVL.

The sample holds many counts of this clonotype. The CDR3 coding sequence is TGTGCCAGCATGCTCCGGGACAGGAACACCGGGGAGCTGTTTTTT. It translates to CASMLRDRNTGELFF. The rearrangement joins TRBV2 to TRBJ2-2; 7 bases agree with TRBD1. The V gene's germline CDR1 is SNHLY and CDR2 FYNNEI. The CDR3 totals 15 residues. Trimming at V came to 7 bases and at J to 1 base, leaving 6 bases not matched to a gene.

The sample holds many counts of this clonotype. This chain joins TRBV2 and TRBJ1-5; D is ambiguous. CDR3 length equals 14 residues. CDR1 SNHLY and CDR2 FYNNEI come from the germline V gene. CDR3 protein: CAPESGVGDQPQHF. The CDR3 DNA reads as TGTGCTCCAGAGTCGGGCGTTGGGGATCAGCCCCAGCATTTT. Full variable domain (remainder filled in from reference TRBV2 and TRBJ1-5): EPEVTQTPSHQVTQMGQEVILRCVPISNHLYFYWYRQILGQKVEFLVSFYNNEISEKSEIFDDQFSVERPDGSNFTLKIRSTKLEDSAMYFCAPESGVGDQPQHFGDGTRLSIL.

This sequence joins TRBV9 and TRBJ2-7; tentative D call: TRBD1 (5 bases). V was shortened by 5 bases and J by 1 base, with 13 bases between the two germline ends. This CDR3 has 14 residues. Looked up from germline, CDR1 is SGDLS and CDR2 is YYNGEE. The CDR3 DNA sequence: TGTGCCAGCAGGAGCCGGACAAATTCCTACGAGCAGTACTTC. This gives the protein CASRSRTNSYEQYF.

The genes are TRBV13 and TRBJ2-7; TRBD2 matches 12 bases. The J segment lost 3 bases and the V segment lost 8 bases, leaving 5 bases of the junction unmatched. Germline V lookup: CDR1 PRHDT, CDR2 FYEKMQ (reference sequence). The CDR3 has 14 amino acids. The CDR3 DNA follows: TGTGCCAGCGCTCGACTAGCGGGGGTCTACGAGCAGTACTTC. Its protein is CASARLAGVYEQYF.

The V and J genes are TRBV12-3 or TRBV12-4 and TRBJ2-2, with D possibly TRBD1 on 5 matching bases. The CDR3 contains 15 residues. The V end lost 4 bases, the J end lost 0 bases, and 9 bases lay between the germline ends. The CDR3 DNA follows: TGTGCCAGCAGTTGGGGCGTAGCGAACACCGGGGAGCTGTTTTTT. It yields the protein CASSWGVANTGELFF.